The clone carrying this TCR beta chain appeared a single time. Repertoires were generated with immunoSEQ multiplex PCR, while TCRdb's copy carries only in-frame clones and drops some. In the table there are roughly 70,000 clones, around 80% of which are singletons. The germline V gene encodes CDR1 LNHDA and CDR2 SQIVND (reference sequence). V was shortened by 8 bases and J by 0 bases, with 16 bases between the two germline ends. The CDR3 loop spans 15 amino acids. This specimen comes from a study of blood T cell repertoires in COVID-19. Turning to the study itself: From the United States, Italy and Spain came samples of acute and convalescent COVID-19.

The sequence derives from a human donor in a cohort sampled during active COVID-19. The sample comprised peripheral blood. V usage is TRBV19 and J usage is TRBJ1-1, with D possibly being TRBD1 (6 bases). The CDR3 sequence is CASQVTGVMNTEAFF. The DNA for the CDR3 is TGTGCCAGTCAGGTGACAGGAGTCATGAACACTGAAGCTTTCTTT.